The source of this T cell receptor beta chain is a study of T cells after yellow fever vaccination. This CDR3 region has 15 residues. Germline values: CDR1 SGHKS, CDR2 YYEKEE (reference sequence). The V and J ends lost 4 bases and 6 bases respectively, with 19 bases between them. One entry per CDR3 protein, called by TCRdb with MiXCR from the 5' RACE reads. Here the sample spans hundreds of thousands of distinct CDR3 sequences, roughly 17% being singletons. The material sequenced was PBMCs, taken 5 days after the first yellow fever vaccination. This chain connects TRBV5-5 to TRBJ1-1; unclear D gene. The receptor's source is a young man who received the YFV17D yellow fever vaccine. CDR3 bases: TGTGCCAGCAGCGCACGCATTAGCACAACCCCTGAAGCTTTCTTT. Its protein product is CASSARISTTPEAFF.